A selection of T cell receptor beta chains follows, all from one sample in a study of blood T cell repertoires in COVID-19. TCRdb keeps only in-frame clones here, not all; method: immunoSEQ multiplex PCR. The sample has some 260,000 clones; over 75% are singletons. The sample was peripheral blood. The origin of the receptors is a human donor in a cohort sampled during active COVID-19. The CDR3 runs from the conserved cysteine through the conserved F or W. D genes are given only for firm matches. Clone size is given for some rows only: seen once, a few or many times, or a class if the clone is expanded.

clone size,V gene,J gene,D gene,CDR3 DNA,CDR3 protein
.,TRBV3-1/TRBV3-2,TRBJ2-7,TRBD2,TGTGCCAGCAGCCAAATACACGCGGGACTAGCGGGAGGTTACGAGCAGTACTTC,CASSQIHAGLAGGYEQYF
.,TRBV12-3/TRBV12-4,TRBJ2-7,.,TGTGCCAGCAGCTCCAGGGTCCGCGAGCAGTACTTC,CASSSRVREQYF
.,TRBV7-8,TRBJ1-6,TRBD1,TGTGCCAGCAGCTTACGGGCAGGGGGCAGGGATTCACCCCTCCACTTT,CASSLRAGGRDSPLHF
.,TRBV9,TRBJ1-6,.,TGTGCCATTAGGGGGGGCGCGAATAATTCACCCCTCCACTTT,CAIRGGANNSPLHF
.,TRBV9,TRBJ2-7,TRBD1,TGTGCCAGCAGCGTAGAGGGGGCCCAGAGGGAGCAGTACTTC,CASSVEGAQREQYF
.,TRBV24-1,TRBJ2-2,TRBD1,TGTGCCACCAGTGATAGGGGGACAGCTGGGCTGGTCGGGGAGCTGTTTTTT,CATSDRGTAGLVGELFF
.,TRBV27,TRBJ1-5,TRBD1,TGTGCCAGCAGATACTACGGGACAGGTGATAATCAGCCCCAGCATTTT,CASRYYGTGDNQPQHF
.,TRBV2,TRBJ1-4,TRBD1,TGTGCCAGCAGGGGACAGGGCTTTAATGAAAAACTGTTTTTT,CASRGQGFNEKLFF
.,TRBV10-1,TRBJ1-1,TRBD1,TGCGCCAGCAGTGAGGGTGACAGGGATGTGAACACTGAAGCTTTCTTT,CASSEGDRDVNTEAFF
.,TRBV5-1,TRBJ2-7,TRBD1,TGCGCCAGCAGCTTACAGGGGACAGGGCTCTACGAGCAGTACTTC,CASSLQGTGLYEQYF
.,TRBV4-3,TRBJ1-5,.,TGCGCCAGCAGCCAATCGAGGTATAGCAATCAGCCCCAGCATTTT,CASSQSRYSNQPQHF
once,TRBV24-1,TRBJ1-4,TRBD1,TGTGCCACCAGGCTGGTTGACAGGGTGCTTGAAAAACTGTTTTTT,CATRLVDRVLEKLFF
.,TRBV10-2,TRBJ2-7,.,TGCGCCAGCAGGGCGGTCTCCTACGAGCAGTACTTC,CASRAVSYEQYF
.,TRBV18,TRBJ1-2,.,TGTGCCACCACATTGGGGGCTCTTAACTTCGATGGCTACACCTTC,CATTLGALNFDGYTF
.,TRBV9,TRBJ2-7,TRBD2,TGTGCCAGCAGCGTAGGAATAAGCGGGGGGGCCTACGAGCAGTACTTC,CASSVGISGGAYEQYF
.,TRBV29-1,TRBJ1-1,TRBD1,TGCAGCGTTGACCCGCCGGACAGGGGAACTGAAGCTTTCTTT,CSVDPPDRGTEAFF
.,TRBV4-3,TRBJ2-2,.,TGCGCCAGCAGCCCCCGGTACAGATCGAACACCGGGGAGCTGTTTTTT,CASSPRYRSNTGELFF
.,TRBV7-2,TRBJ1-4,.,TGTGCCAGCAGCTTGGTGGAAAGGGGAAAACTGTTTTTT,CASSLVERGKLFF
.,TRBV4-1,TRBJ1-6,TRBD1,TGCGCCAGCAGCCGGAGGTTGGACGGGACAGCAAGGCAAATCCCTAATTCACCCCTCCACTTT,CASSRRLDGTARQIPNSPLHF
.,TRBV7-6,TRBJ1-2,.,TGTGCCAGCAGCTACTTCGGCTCCGGGGGTAAGGGCTACACCTTC,CASSYFGSGGKGYTF
.,TRBV3-1/TRBV3-2,TRBJ2-7,TRBD1,TGTGCCAGCAGCCAAGGACTAGGGGGACAGGCCTACGAGCAGTACTTC,CASSQGLGGQAYEQYF
few,TRBV9,TRBJ1-6,.,TGTGCCAGCAGCGTAGGAGTTCAGGGAGGGTCACCCCTCCACTTT,CASSVGVQGGSPLHF
few,TRBV3-1/TRBV3-2,TRBJ1-3,TRBD1,TGTGCCAGCAGCTGGGACAGGTTTGCCTCTGGAAACACCATATATTTT,CASSWDRFASGNTIYF
.,TRBV6-5,TRBJ1-2,.,TGTGCCAGCAGTTACGACAGGCAGACCTATGGCTACACCTTC,CASSYDRQTYGYTF
once,TRBV28,TRBJ2-7,.,TGTGCCAGCAGTTTAGGGGGGAGAGGGACAGTTATCCACGAGCAGTACTTC,CASSLGGRGTVIHEQYF
few,TRBV12-3/TRBV12-4,TRBJ1-1,.,TGTGCCAGCAGTTGGGCAGCGAACACTGAAGCTTTCTTT,CASSWAANTEAFF
.,TRBV6-2/TRBV6-3,TRBJ2-1,TRBD2,TGTGCCAGCAGTTCCCCCGGACTAGCGGAAAGACGGAGCTCCTACAATGAGCAGTTCTTC,CASSSPGLAERRSSYNEQFF
.,TRBV27,TRBJ1-1,.,TGTGCCAGCAGTTTAGTTGGGCTCATGAACACTGAAGCTTTCTTT,CASSLVGLMNTEAFF
.,TRBV18,TRBJ2-2,.,TGTGCCAGCTCACGGTGGTCGGCAGGGGCCCTTGCCGGGGAGCTGTTTTTT,CASSRWSAGALAGELFF
.,TRBV11-2,TRBJ2-7,.,TGTGCCAGCAGCTTAGATCCCATCTACTACGAGCAGTACTTC,CASSLDPIYYEQYF
.,TRBV7-8,TRBJ2-7,TRBD2,TGTGCCAGCAGCCTCGGGGTGAAAGCGGGAGGACCCTCCTACGAGCAGTACTTC,CASSLGVKAGGPSYEQYF
.,TRBV6-2/TRBV6-3,TRBJ2-1,TRBD2,TGTGCCAGCAGTCCGGGGACTAGCGGGAGCCAGACCAATGAGCAGTTCTTC,CASSPGTSGSQTNEQFF
.,TRBV10-2,TRBJ1-5,.,TGCGCCAGCAGTGAGACCCGGGACACGAGGCAGCCCCAGCATTTT,CASSETRDTRQPQHF
.,TRBV30,TRBJ1-1,.,TGTGCCTGGAGTGCGCCGGGACATTCGAACACTGAAGCTTTCTTT,CAWSAPGHSNTEAFF
.,TRBV7-9,TRBJ1-6,.,TGTGCCAGCAGCCCTACGGCATGGGGCTCCGACTATAATTCACCCCTCCACTTT,CASSPTAWGSDYNSPLHF
.,TRBV7-2,TRBJ2-3,TRBD2,TGTGCCAGCAGCTGGAGCGGGGTTAGCACAGATACGCAGTATTTT,CASSWSGVSTDTQYF
.,TRBV18,TRBJ2-7,TRBD1,TGTGCCAGCTCCCCTGGACAGGGGGCCTACGAGCAGTACTTC,CASSPGQGAYEQYF
.,TRBV7-2,TRBJ2-5,TRBD1,TGTGCCAGCAGCTTAGCCCCGACAGGGGGTGCCGTAGAGACCCAGTACTTC,CASSLAPTGGAVETQYF
.,TRBV13,TRBJ2-7,TRBD2,TGTGCCAGCAGCTTGTTGGATCCGACTAGCGGCTACGAGTTGCAGTACTTC,CASSLLDPTSGYELQYF
.,TRBV7-8,TRBJ2-7,.,TGTGCCAGCAGCTTAGACGGAGGGGGGGGCGCGGGCTACGAGCAGTACTTC,CASSLDGGGGAGYEQYF
.,TRBV5-1,TRBJ2-4,.,TGCGCCAGCAGCTTGCGGCAGGGTAGGAACATTCAGTACTTC,CASSLRQGRNIQYF
.,TRBV28,TRBJ1-1,.,TGTGCCAGCAGCCGTTTTTGGACTGGAACAGTCGACACTGAAGCTTTCTTT,CASSRFWTGTVDTEAFF
.,TRBV6-5,TRBJ1-1,.,TGTGCCAGCAGTTACTCGACACGGTTGAACACTGAAGCTTTCTTT,CASSYSTRLNTEAFF
.,TRBV6-5,TRBJ2-7,.,TGTGCCAGCATTCAAGGGGGCTCCTACGAGCAGTACTTC,CASIQGGSYEQYF
.,TRBV28,TRBJ1-3,.,TGTGCCAGCAGTTGGGCCCTAAAGGCTGGAAACACCATATATTTT,CASSWALKAGNTIYF
.,TRBV7-2,TRBJ1-6,TRBD1,TGTGCCAGCAGCTTTGACAGGGCTGCCTATAATTCACCCCTCCACTTT,CASSFDRAAYNSPLHF
.,TRBV10-3,TRBJ1-2,.,TGTGCCACCCACGGGGGGGTCTATGGCTACACCTTC,CATHGGVYGYTF
.,TRBV19,TRBJ2-7,.,TGTGCCAGTAGTGTCCCAGGGGACACCTACGAGCAGTACTTC,CASSVPGDTYEQYF
.,TRBV19,TRBJ2-3,.,TGTGCCAGTAGTATAGGGAGAACAGATACGCAGTATTTT,CASSIGRTDTQYF
few,TRBV9,TRBJ1-1,TRBD1,TGTGCCAGCAGCGGTCGACAGGGGCTAAACACTGAAGCTTTCTTT,CASSGRQGLNTEAFF
.,TRBV7-6,TRBJ1-2,.,TGTGCCAGCAGCTTAATTTCGGTCAGGACAAGCTATGGCTACACCTTC,CASSLISVRTSYGYTF